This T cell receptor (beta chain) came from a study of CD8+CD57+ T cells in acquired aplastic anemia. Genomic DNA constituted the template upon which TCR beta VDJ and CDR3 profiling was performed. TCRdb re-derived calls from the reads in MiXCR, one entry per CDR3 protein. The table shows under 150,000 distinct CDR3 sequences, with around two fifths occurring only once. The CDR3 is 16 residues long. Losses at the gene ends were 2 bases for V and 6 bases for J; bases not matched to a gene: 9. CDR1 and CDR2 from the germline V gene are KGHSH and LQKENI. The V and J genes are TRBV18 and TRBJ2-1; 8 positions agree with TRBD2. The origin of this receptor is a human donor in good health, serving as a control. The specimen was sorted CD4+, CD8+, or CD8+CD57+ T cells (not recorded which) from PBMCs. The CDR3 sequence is CASSPTPAGGVNEQFF. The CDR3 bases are TGTGCCAGCTCACCAACTCCGGCGGGGGGCGTCAATGAGCAGTTCTTC.